Below are 32 T cell receptor beta chains sequenced from a single sample in a study of cytomegalovirus exposure and HLA in healthy donors. The PCR ran on 60 Vbeta and 13 Jbeta primers. Libraries were prepared by immunoSEQ multiplex PCR; TCRdb keeps only in-frame clonotypes and omits some of them. The sample consists of approximately 140,000 clones, 82% of them appearing once. The material sequenced was PBMCs. Receptors originate from a man aged 18 to 35 in good health and CMV-seropositive.

The chain recombines TRBV5-4 with TRBJ2-3; 8 nucleotides align to TRBD2. The CDR3 consists of 15 residues. CDR1 is SGHNT and CDR2 is YYREEE in the germline V gene (reference sequence). Trimming at V came to 1 base and at J to 4 bases, leaving 5 bases not matched to a gene. The CDR3 DNA sequence: TGTGCCAGCAGCTTGAATGGAGCGGGAGCAGATACGCAGTATTTT. Translated, it gives CASSLNGAGADTQYF.

The chain joins TRBV5-1 to TRBJ2-3; 8 bases match TRBD1. CDR1 is SGHRS and CDR2 is YFSETQ in the germline V gene. The trim removed 0 bases at V and 1 base at J, leaving 4 bases unmatched. The CDR3 spans 16 residues. The CDR3 DNA reads TGCGCCAGCAGCTTGGACCTCAGGGGGCGCACAGATACGCAGTATTTT. It translates to CASSLDLRGRTDTQYF. Variable domain in full (rest from reference TRBV5-1 and TRBJ2-3): KAGVTQTPRYLIKTRGQQVTLSCSPISGHRSVSWYQQTPGQGLQFLFEYFSETQRNKGNFPGRFSGRQFSNSRSEMNVSTLELGDSALYLCASSLDLRGRTDTQYFGPGTRLTVL.

The chain combines TRBV6-5 with TRBJ1-2, with D possibly being TRBD1 (5 bases). Trimming removed 6 bases at V and 4 bases at J, with 18 bases between. The CDR3 totals 15 residues. Germline V gene lookup returns CDR1 MNHEY and CDR2 SVGAGI. The CDR3 DNA is TGTGCCAGCAGCGCCGGGGGGGGACGGACCTATGGCTACACCTTC. Translating it yields CASSAGGGRTYGYTF.

The DNA for the CDR3 is TGCGCCAGCAGCCAAGTTACTAGCGGGAGCTACGAGCAGTACTTC. This codes for CASSQVTSGSYEQYF. This chain uses TRBV4-1 with TRBJ2-7; 11 bases are shared with TRBD2. The V and J ends lost 1 base and 3 bases, in that order; junction bases with no gene match: 2. Germline CDR1 reads MGHRA; CDR2 reads YSYEKL. This CDR3 comprises 15 residues.

The J gene is TRBJ2-1, the V gene TRBV13; the D gene is possibly TRBD2 (5 bases). Germline lookup yields CDR1 PRHDT and CDR2 FYEKMQ (reference sequence). The CDR3 extends over 13 amino acids. Trimming took off 6 bases at V and 4 bases at J, with 10 bases between the two ends. The CDR3 DNA reads TGTGCCAGCAGTATGCCGGGGTACAATGAGCAGTTCTTC. Translation: CASSMPGYNEQFF.

The CDR3 is CASIEVGGVGTGELFF. The CDR3 nucleotides are TGTGCCAGCATAGAGGTCGGGGGAGTGGGCACCGGGGAGCTGTTTTTT. The chain joins TRBV7-6 to TRBJ2-2; the D gene is possibly TRBD2 (6 bases). Trimming pared 7 bases from V and 4 bases from J, leaving 19 bases between. Looked up from germline, CDR1 is SGHVS and CDR2 is FNYEAQ. This CDR3 has 16 amino acids.

This chain links TRBV28 with TRBJ1-2; D unclear. The CDR3 contains 14 residues. The germline CDR1 and CDR2 sequences are MDHEN and SYDVKM. V was clipped by 7 bases and J by 2 bases, with 14 bases between them. CDR3: CASTLVAGNYGYTF. CDR3 DNA: TGTGCCAGCACCTTAGTTGCAGGCAACTATGGCTACACCTTC.

The genes are TRBV5-1 and TRBJ1-2; D is perhaps TRBD1 (6 bases). There are 17 residues in the CDR3. The germline gives CDR1 SGHRS, CDR2 YFSETQ. Deletions cut 0 bases from V and 5 bases from J, with 20 bases between. The CDR3 bases are TGCGCCAGCAGCTTGGGGGGCCGAACAGGGTGGGAGTATGGCTACACCTTC. Translation: CASSLGGRTGWEYGYTF.

This chain connects TRBV5-4 to TRBJ2-5; 8 bases align to TRBD2. V lost 4 bases, J lost 7 bases, and 12 bases stayed unmatched. The CDR3 spans 15 residues. Germline V gene data show CDR1 as SGHNT and CDR2 as YYREEE (reference sequence). The CDR3 nucleotides are TGTGCCAGCAGCCGTTCGGGGCGGGAGGAGGTGACCCAGTACTTC. Its protein is CASSRSGREEVTQYF. Using reference TRBV5-4 and TRBJ2-5 for the parts outside the CDR3, the full variable domain is ETGVTQSPTHLIKTRGQQVTLRCSSQSGHNTVSWYQQALGQGPQFIFQYYREEENGRGNFPPRFSGLQFPNYSSELNVNALELDDSALYLCASSRSGREEVTQYFGPGTRLLVL.

The J gene is TRBJ2-7, the V gene TRBV5-1; weak D call: TRBD1 (5 bases). The CDR3 length is 13 residues. CDR1 SGHRS and CDR2 YFSETQ come from the germline V gene. Deletions cut 0 bases from V and 7 bases from J, with 11 bases between. CDR3 coding DNA: TGCGCCAGCAGCTTGGCCGACAGCTGGGAGCAGTACTTC. Protein sequence: CASSLADSWEQYF.

J is TRBJ2-7 and V is TRBV28; D call uncertain. V was shortened by 5 bases and J by 6 bases, with 11 bases between the two germline ends. The germline CDR1 and CDR2 sequences are MDHEN and SYDVKM. The CDR3 extends over 12 amino acids. DNA for the CDR3: TGTGCCAGCAGTCTTGAAATCGGCGAGCAGTACTTC. Its protein is CASSLEIGEQYF.

The rearrangement uses TRBV29-1 and TRBJ2-7; TRBD2 aligns across 8 bases. Trimming cost V 7 bases and J 6 bases; bases outside gene matches: 11. CDR3 length equals 13 residues. Germline assignment: CDR1 SQVTM and CDR2 ANQGSEA. CDR3 residues: CSASGLEPFEQYF. CDR3 DNA sequence: TGCAGCGCCTCGGGACTAGAGCCGTTCGAGCAGTACTTC.

The J gene is TRBJ2-7, the V gene TRBV11-2; TRBD1 matches 8 bases. The germline V gene encodes CDR1 SGHAT and CDR2 FQNNGV. This CDR3 contains 15 residues. After removal of 1 base from V and 0 bases from J, the junction contained 2 bases not matched to a gene. The CDR3 DNA is TGTGCCAGCAGCTTAGGTGGGACAGGCTCCTACGAGCAGTACTTC. Its protein product is CASSLGGTGSYEQYF. Filled out from reference TRBV11-2 and TRBJ2-7, the complete variable domain reads EAGVAQSPRYKIIEKRQSVAFWCNPISGHATLYWYQQILGQGPKLLIQFQNNGVVDDSQLPKDRFSAERLKGVDSTLKIQPAKLEDSAVYLCASSLGGTGSYEQYFGPGTRLTVT.

This clone was observed a single time. The CDR3 reads CASGGSVYEQYF. For the CDR3, the DNA is TGTGCCAGCGGCGGGAGTGTCTACGAGCAGTACTTC. The genes are TRBV6-6 and TRBJ2-7; 7 bases match TRBD2. Germline V gives CDR1 MNHNY, CDR2 SVGAGI (reference sequence). CDR3 length equals 12 residues. The junction had 4 bases not matched to a gene; V was cut back by 8 bases and J by 3 bases.

The genes are TRBV30 and TRBJ2-4; D ambiguous. V was clipped by 4 bases and J by 4 bases, with 11 bases between them. The CDR3 consists of 13 residues. Germline CDR1 GTSNPN, CDR2 SVGIG (reference sequence). CDR3 sequence: CAWTPSPKNIQYF. The CDR3 DNA sequence: TGTGCCTGGACCCCCTCTCCGAAAAACATTCAGTACTTC.

The CDR3 DNA reads TGTGCCAGCAGTGAATTAGAGTATGGCTACACCTTC. Encoded protein: CASSELEYGYTF. The rearrangement uses TRBV6-1 and TRBJ1-2; D gene uncertain. Germline CDR1 and CDR2: MNHNS and SASEGT. CDR3 size: 12 residues. V lost 2 bases and J lost 5, with 6 bases in between.

The J gene is TRBJ1-5, the V gene TRBV6-6; maybe TRBD1 (6 bases). The CDR3 consists of 14 residues. Between the trimmed V and J ends, which lost 0 bases and 8 bases, there was a span of 11 bases. CDR1 is MNHNY and CDR2 is SVGAGI in the germline V gene (reference sequence). The DNA for the CDR3 is TGTGCCAGCAGTTACTCGAGGGGGTTGAAGCCCCAGCATTTT. Its protein is CASSYSRGLKPQHF.

V is TRBV19 and J is TRBJ1-5, with D unclear. With 7 bases removed from V and 2 bases from J, the gap between germline ends came to 9 bases. CDR3 size: 13 residues. Germline V gives CDR1 LNHDA, CDR2 SQIVND (reference sequence). The CDR3 loop reads CASTRSGNQPQHF. CDR3 DNA: TGTGCCAGTACGCGGTCAGGCAATCAGCCCCAGCATTTT.

This chain joins TRBV29-1 and TRBJ1-2; the D gene is possibly TRBD1 (5 bases). Trimming left V 7 bases short and J 8 bases short, with 17 bases between. Germline lookup yields CDR1 SQVTM and CDR2 ANQGSEA. This CDR3 comprises 12 residues. The CDR3 protein is CSGIDRIRGYTF. Here the CDR3 DNA reads TGCAGCGGGATCGACAGAATCCGCGGCTACACCTTC.

The V and J genes are TRBV5-1 and TRBJ2-7; TRBD2 is a possible D gene (5 bases). This CDR3 comprises 15 residues. Germline V gives CDR1 SGHRS, CDR2 YFSETQ. V was clipped by 4 bases and J by 5 bases, with 19 bases between them. CDR3 in amino acids: CASSPRSGRENEQYF. For the CDR3, the DNA is TGCGCCAGCAGCCCGCGTTCCGGACGGGAAAACGAGCAGTACTTC.

V is TRBV5-4 and J is TRBJ2-1, with 14 positions matching TRBD2. V was clipped by 4 bases and J by 12 bases; unmatched bases: 6. There are 14 residues in the CDR3. Germline values: CDR1 SGHNT, CDR2 YYREEE (reference sequence). The DNA for the CDR3 is TGTGCCAGCAGCGCGGGACTAGCGGGAGCGGGGCAGTTCTTC. Its protein is CASSAGLAGAGQFF.

The V call is TRBV4-1, the J call TRBJ2-7, with 10 bases matching TRBD2. V shed 0 bases and J 7 bases; nucleotides not matched to a gene: 9. This CDR3 spans 16 amino acids. Germline V gene sequence: CDR1 MGHRA, CDR2 YSYEKL. The CDR3 nucleotides are TGCGCCAGCAGCCAAGACAAACTAGCGGGATCGGGGGAGCAGTACTTC. This codes for CASSQDKLAGSGEQYF.

The chain combines TRBV7-8 with TRBJ2-1; D remains unclear. The CDR3 length is 17 residues. Trimming pared 1 base from V and 0 bases from J, leaving 13 bases between. In germline, CDR1 is SGHVS, CDR2 FQNEAQ. The CDR3 DNA reads as TGTGCCAGCAGCTTAGATCAAGCGAGAAGCTCCTACAATGAGCAGTTCTTC. Protein product: CASSLDQARSSYNEQFF.

The chain employs TRBV4-2 and TRBJ1-3; D might be TRBD1 (5 bases). The CDR3 consists of 17 residues. Germline assignment: CDR1 LGHNA and CDR2 YNFKEQ. V was pared by 0 bases and J by 0 bases, with 12 bases between. The CDR3 nucleotides read TGTGCCAGCAGCCAAGATGGAGACGGACACTCTGGAAACACCATATATTTT. This codes for CASSQDGDGHSGNTIYF.

The chain couples TRBV6-1 to TRBJ2-7; D is possibly TRBD1 (7 bases). V lost 7 bases, J lost 3 bases, and 13 bases lay in between. The CDR3 totals 13 residues. The germline V gene encodes CDR1 MNHNS and CDR2 SASEGT. DNA of the CDR3: TGTGCCAGCATGTCAGGGGGGCACTACGAGCAGTACTTC. It encodes CASMSGGHYEQYF.

The chain is built from TRBV19 and TRBJ2-2; TRBD2 matches 7 bases. With V trimmed by 5 bases and J by 3 bases, 6 bases remained unmatched. The CDR3 runs 15 residues. Germline CDR1 is LNHDA and CDR2 is SQIVND (reference sequence). The CDR3 DNA reads as TGTGCCAGTAGTCCGACTAGCCCATACACCGGGGAGCTGTTTTTT. This translates into CASSPTSPYTGELFF.

This rearrangement joins TRBV2 to TRBJ1-4; no clear D gene. V shed 11 bases and J shed 2 bases, with 12 bases lying between them. Germline CDR1 and CDR2: SNHLY and FYNNEI. There are 13 residues in the CDR3. The CDR3: CAGVGETNEKLFF. In DNA, the CDR3 is TGTGCCGGGGTCGGGGAGACTAATGAAAAACTGTTTTTT.

The CDR3 DNA is TGTGCCAGCAGCTTTAAAGGACGGGGTACAACTAATGAAAAACTGTTTTTT. Residues: CASSFKGRGTTNEKLFF. This chain links TRBV5-4 with TRBJ1-4; no firm D call. Germline CDR1 is SGHNT and CDR2 is YYREEE (reference sequence). V shed 2 bases and J shed 0 bases, with 14 bases lying between them. The CDR3 consists of 17 residues.

The rearrangement links TRBV5-6 to TRBJ2-1; a possible D gene is TRBD2 (6 bases). The CDR3 is 15 amino acids. Deletions cut 5 bases from V and 3 bases from J, with 15 bases between. Looked up from germline, CDR1 is SGHDT and CDR2 is YYEEEE. CDR3 in DNA: TGTGCCAGCAGGTCGACTAGGACTCTCTACAATGAGCAGTTCTTC. Amino acid sequence: CASRSTRTLYNEQFF.

Only one count was recorded for this clone. The V gene is TRBV2, the J gene TRBJ1-3; the D gene is possibly TRBD1 (5 bases). Germline V gene data show CDR1 as SNHLY and CDR2 as FYNNEI. Trimming shortened V by 6 bases and J by 4 bases, and 13 bases separated the two germline ends. The CDR3 is 14 amino acids. The CDR3 loop is CASSGGGAGNTIYF. CDR3 nucleotide sequence: TGTGCCAGCAGCGGGGGGGGAGCAGGAAACACCATATATTTT.

V is TRBV28 and J is TRBJ1-2; 9 bases map to TRBD1. V gave up 5 bases and J gave up 8 bases; unmatched junction bases: 15. Germline V gene sequence: CDR1 MDHEN, CDR2 SYDVKM. This CDR3 spans 16 amino acids. As DNA, the CDR3 is TGTGCCAGCAGTCTAAATAGAGGGACAGGGCGAGAGGGCTACACCTTC. It encodes CASSLNRGTGREGYTF.

This chain links TRBV6-5 with TRBJ1-3; TRBD1 aligns across 7 bases. Germline values: CDR1 MNHEY, CDR2 SVGAGI. V shed 0 bases and J 4 bases; nucleotides not matched to a gene: 6. The length of the CDR3 is 16 residues. CDR3 region: CASSYSTGPSGNTIYF. In DNA, the CDR3 is TGTGCCAGCAGTTACTCGACAGGGCCTTCCGGAAACACCATATATTTT.